The text below deals with one TCR beta chain. This entry is derived from a study of blood T cells in healthy people across ages. Individuals who donated were healthy Caucasians from Russia aged 6 to 90. Peripheral blood from each donor was collected in a volume of 9.5 to 10 milliliters. It was with a sample-barcoded 5' primer and a J-beta primer mix that a second PCR of roughly 7 to 12 cycles was run. Each cDNA molecule carried a tag from a template-switch adaptor that contained 12 random nucleotides. MiXCR, run by TCRdb on the 5' RACE reads, gives a single entry per CDR3 protein. The data contain 600,000 or so distinct CDR3 sequences, approximately 30% of them singletons. The germline V and J ends were trimmed by 6 bases and 1 base, with 12 bases remaining between them. The CDR3 contains 14 residues. Germline CDR1 and CDR2: MNHEY and SVGEGT.

This TCR was recovered from a woman older than 75 in good health. The V gene is TRBV6-2 or TRBV6-3, the J gene TRBJ1-1; D uncertain. Sequenced material: blood. For the CDR3, the DNA is TGTGCCAGCAGGCTGGACGTGAAGAACACTGAAGCTTTCTTT. Translation: CASRLDVKNTEAFF.